This T cell receptor (beta chain) was sequenced for a study of cytomegalovirus exposure and HLA in healthy donors (dated by TCRdb to about 2017). Regarding the complete study: According to an earlier analysis of 450 to 650 of the donors, roughly 180 million T cells yielded roughly 110 million unique TCR beta sequences and 276 Gb of sequence data. About 280 gigabases of sequencing data and tens of millions of unique TCR sequences were included in an early release covering around 650 HLA-typed donors. Of the 398 genotyped donors, more than 75% were placed in the genetic ancestry cluster associated with self-reported Caucasian donors. The aim of the study was to test whether cataloging public T cell receptors could identify signatures of past pathogen exposure. The study profiled the T cell repertoires of hundreds of subjects by immunosequencing and related them to cytomegalovirus serostatus. Along with the roughly 700-subject first cohort, a separate validation cohort of some 130 different subjects was used. To predict cytomegalovirus infection status, the study combined high-throughput TCR immunosequencing, statistical association of individual TCRs with disease status, and machine learning. A later analysis re-examined previously published TCR beta repertoires from roughly 720 donors and added high-resolution HLA genotyping to investigate patterns of TCR occurrence. In the later analysis, no new phenotypic data were used to find candidate immune exposures; instead, reliance was placed on TCR beta sequences and their occurrence across donors. An earlier analysis of about 620 of the donors applied high-throughput TCR beta sequencing to assess whether each TCR beta V gene segment acted as functional or pseudogenic. Donor age, sex, ethnicity and CMV serostatus were collected together with the repertoire data. Genome-wide SNP genotypes for about 55% of the roughly 670 donors were used in a later genetic analysis, which treated that subset as a discovery cohort. Every repertoire in the discovery cohort had been generated on one and the same sequencing platform. HLA typing covered class I and class II loci at four-digit resolution. The number of typed donors differed by locus: about 620-640 for A, B, C, DRB1 and DQB1; roughly 510 for DQA1; 606 for DPA1; and 450 to 480 for DPB1. Several DR-DQ haplotypes were handled as single units for association and clustering because linkage in the cohort was strong. Across some 400 genotyped donors of the cohort, an average of roughly 230,000 unique TCR beta nucleotide sequences per donor were sequenced, and about a sixth of those sequences were non-productive. Summary of the overall study and its limitations: HLA typing was unavailable for some donors at each locus, so association tests used only the typed subset. Some IMGT-functional V segments, including TRBV6-2 and TRBV6-3, could not be distinguished by the 87-base-pair reads and were therefore excluded. When HLA alleles, especially DR and DQ, strongly co-occurred, attributing TCR associations to individual alleles was difficult. In the study, about 150 TCR beta chains were listed as associated with cytomegalovirus. Three of the identified cytomegalovirus-associated TCR beta chains were confirmed in vitro to be specific for cytomegalovirus antigens. In a later analysis, HLA-associated TCR beta chains were found to be more clonally expanded and to have lower generation probabilities than equally common non-associated chains. A later analysis reported that several top co-occurrence clusters appeared linked to parvovirus B19, influenza, CMV and Epstein-Barr virus. According to a later analysis, TCR association rates differed among HLA loci, with DRB1 alleles showing the most associated TCRs and HLA-C alleles showing the fewest. Most CMV-associated TCR beta chains appeared to be HLA-restricted in a later analysis, and the HLA associations seemed to be driven largely by CMV exposure. A cluster of highly shared sequence variants was judged likely to represent a technical artifact of the sequencing pipeline. For the cohort, immune exposure information was limited to CMV serostatus. Presence/absence analyses assumed roughly uniform sequencing depth across donors, an assumption that may not hold. A further reported finding was that TCR beta sequences accurately predicted the HLA-A and HLA-B alleles for most subjects in the first cohort. While some public TCRs were present in many individuals, most TCR sequences turned up only very rarely across donors. V-gene and J-gene trimming of TCR beta chains was associated with a missense DCLRE1C variant in a later genetic analysis, and the association was replicated in an independent cohort. Specific HLA alleles were associated with 15,000 to 20,000 TCR beta sequences at a false discovery rate of 0.05 in a later analysis. The authors suggested that the approach could potentially be extended to other disease states and immunological phenotypes. Broadly in line with IMGT annotations, most TCR beta V segments showed up in productive rearrangements about 87% or about 30% of the time in an earlier analysis of several hundred of the donors. The classifier was reported to diagnose cytomegalovirus status with high specificity and sensitivity in both the original cohort and the validation cohort. This cohort had only TCR beta chains sequenced, and the lack of alpha or paired-chain data limited which features could be detected. Over 15 rarely observed V segments, including chromosome 9 orphons, were excluded from the earlier analysis of just under 600 of the donors because counts were too low. According to a later genetic analysis, donors in an Asian-associated ancestry cluster had fewer N-insertions in productive TCRs than the roughly 700-donor mean. Linkage disequilibrium might explain the correlated functional status among segregating V segments, but an unknown experimental factor could not be ruled out.

Libraries came from the immunoSEQ multiplex PCR assay. For the multiplex PCR, a mixture combining 60 forward primers for TCR Vbeta segments and 13 reverse primers for TCR Jbeta segments was used. The CDR3 region of rearranged TCR beta genes was amplified from genomic DNA by a multiplex PCR assay. The amplified TCR beta libraries were sequenced on the Illumina HiSeq System as 87-base-pair reads. Turning to the authors' computational methods: A later analysis counted approximately 74 million unique TCR beta chains across the 666 repertoires, and 10 million to 11 million of these chains were shared by at least two donors. To remove PCR and sequencing errors, raw reads were error-corrected and collapsed into unique sequences using a nearest-neighbor algorithm that merged closely related sequences. To assign V, D and J gene segments, CDR3 sequences were aligned to IMGT reference sequences. For a sequence to be retained, a match of at least six nucleotides to both a V gene segment and a J gene segment was required. A rearrangement was called productive if the CDR3 had no stop codons and remained in frame with V and J, and every other rearrangement was called non-productive. Following IMGT convention, CDR3 was defined as the stretch from the second conserved V-encoded cysteine to the conserved J-encoded phenylalanine. In an earlier analysis of approximately 500 of the donors, sequences lacking an unambiguous match to a single V gene segment were excluded. In an earlier analysis of roughly 600 of the donors, a V segment was called functional when productive rearrangements were above 56.7%, and segregating when the standard deviation between donors exceeded 5%. To diagnose cytomegalovirus status from the catalog of TCR beta chain sequences, a statistical classification framework was built. V and J gene assignment, in a later analysis, came from comparing TCR nucleotide sequences with IMGT/GENE-DB human TR gene sequences. In a later analysis, CDR3 sequences and most-parsimonious VDJ recombination scenarios were assigned using the TCRdist pipeline. In a later analysis, each TCR beta chain was defined by its CDR3 amino acid sequence together with its V-gene family, and reads without a unique V-gene family were excluded. A later analysis removed over 500 highly shared, low-generation-probability nucleotide sequences to deal with suspected cross-contamination and a sequencing artifact. For each public chain, a later analysis derived a clonal expansion index from normalized ranks of inferred template counts within each repertoire. In a later analysis, generation probabilities were computed with a VDJ recombination model fitted to out-of-frame rearrangements, and the resulting probabilities were checked against IGoR. Hypergeometric tests were used in a later analysis to score TCR-TCR, TCR-HLA and TCR-CMV co-occurrence, with a repertoire-size bias correction applied to the TCR pairs. In a later analysis, false discovery rates were estimated by permuting HLA or CMV assignments 20 times. A later analysis grouped co-occurring TCRs with DBSCAN, adding TCRdist sequence similarity when clustering within HLA-allele-positive subsets. Repertoires with fewer than 30,000 or more than 120,000 public chains were left out of co-occurrence clustering, as were a handful of repertoires with anomalous nucleotide sharing. The clones in this table, taken by TCRdb from immuneACCESS, are in-frame only. Not every clone is retained; where verified, under half of the shortfall comes from an unresolved V gene, and the cause of the rest is unknown. Clone size and V and J calls were adopted from that table, with D and trimming inferred from the DNA. This sample is represented by about 130,000 clones; roughly four fifths of them were singletons. Around 2% of the sample is in the top ten clones.

This clone was detected only once. What antigen it recognizes has not been identified. Base qualities are missing; no much larger clone stands one base away. The cohort was made up of about 610 healthy bone marrow donors. At the time of sampling, every cohort member was nominally healthy, though immune exposures that went unrecorded were likely present. The donor tested CMV seronegative, placing the donor among the 350 or so seronegative members of the cohort. A peripheral blood sample was collected from each donor, and TCR beta sequencing was performed on peripheral blood mononuclear cells. Genomic DNA was extracted from the blood cell samples with the Qiagen DNeasy Blood Extraction Kit. From V the trimming removes 6 bases and from J it removes 6 bases, while the gene matches leave 11 bases of the junction unaccounted for. The CDR3 starts with the cysteine, ends with the phenylalanine, and has 15 residues. Kept here is only the CDR3 DNA, which spans 45 bases and is read in frame from base 1. Reading the germline V gene gives CDR1 SNHLY and CDR2 FYNNEI.

The chain links TRBV2 with TRBJ2-7; TRBD1 lines up with 10 middle nucleotides. This clonotype originated in a man aged 25 to 40 in good health and CMV-seronegative. Specimen: PBMCs. The CDR3 protein is CASRDPGTGASEQYF. Here is the DNA: TGTGCCAGCAGGGATCCCGGGACAGGGGCGTCCGAGCAGTACTTC.